This T cell receptor (beta chain) was profiled in a study of blood T cell repertoires in COVID-19. Study-level background: Material from acute and convalescent COVID-19 was sourced from the United States, Italy and Spain. From T cells, B-cell-depleted T cells, or PBMCs came the material, which was cDNA or gDNA.

Original analysis: Reference gene primer amplification gave estimated nucleated cell counts. TCRdb's table, derived via immunoSEQ multiplex PCR, lists solely in-frame clones and lacks some. That table furnishes V, J and clone size, whereas the DNA furnished D and trimming. The sample consists of about 100,000 clones, less than 85% of them appearing once. The CDR3 is 14 amino acids. Germline V gene data show CDR1 as LNHDA and CDR2 as SQIVND (reference sequence). Trimming shortened V by 3 bases and J by 5 bases, and 13 bases separated the two germline ends. What was sequenced was peripheral blood. The TCR originated in an elderly woman with active or convalescent COVID-19. The chain carries TRBV19 and TRBJ2-5; D is possibly TRBD2 (7 bases). CDR3 sequence reads: CASSMRGPFETQYF. CDR3 bases: TGTGCCAGTAGTATGCGGGGGCCGTTTGAGACCCAGTACTTC.